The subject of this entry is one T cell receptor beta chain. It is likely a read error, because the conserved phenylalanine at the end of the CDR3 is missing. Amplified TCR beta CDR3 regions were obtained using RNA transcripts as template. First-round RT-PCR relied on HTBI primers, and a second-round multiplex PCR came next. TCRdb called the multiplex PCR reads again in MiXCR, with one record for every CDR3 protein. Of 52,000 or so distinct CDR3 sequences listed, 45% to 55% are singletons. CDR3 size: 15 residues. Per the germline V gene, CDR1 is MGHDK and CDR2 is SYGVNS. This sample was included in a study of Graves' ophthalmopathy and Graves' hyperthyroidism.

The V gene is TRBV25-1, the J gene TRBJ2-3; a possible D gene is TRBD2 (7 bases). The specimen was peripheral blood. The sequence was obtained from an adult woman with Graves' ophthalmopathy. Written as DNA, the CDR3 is TGTCCCAGCATCAACACTGCGGGGGCCGCAGATACGCAGTATTAT. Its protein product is CPSINTAGAADTQYY.